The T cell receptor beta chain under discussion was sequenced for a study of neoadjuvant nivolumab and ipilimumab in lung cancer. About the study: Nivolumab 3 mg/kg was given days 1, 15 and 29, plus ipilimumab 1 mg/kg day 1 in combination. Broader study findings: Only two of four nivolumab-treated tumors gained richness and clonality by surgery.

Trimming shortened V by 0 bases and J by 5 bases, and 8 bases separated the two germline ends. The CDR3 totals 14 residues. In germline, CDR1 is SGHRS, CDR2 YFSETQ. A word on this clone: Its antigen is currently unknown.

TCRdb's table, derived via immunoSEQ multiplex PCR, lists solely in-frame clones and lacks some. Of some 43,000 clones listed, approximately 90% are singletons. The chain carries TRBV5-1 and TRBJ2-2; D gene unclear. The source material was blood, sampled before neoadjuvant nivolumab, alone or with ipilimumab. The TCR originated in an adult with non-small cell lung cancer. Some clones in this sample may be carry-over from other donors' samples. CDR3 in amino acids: CASSLALETGELFF. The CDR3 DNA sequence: TGCGCCAGCAGCTTGGCACTGGAAACCGGGGAGCTGTTTTTT.